Listed below are T cell receptor beta chains from one sample, sequenced in a study of cytomegalovirus exposure and HLA in healthy donors. The protocol was immunoSEQ multiplex PCR, while the TCRdb copy is restricted to in-frame clones and leaves out a portion. This sample has some 170,000 clones, with roughly 82% found just once. The sequencing sample was made of PBMCs. The receptors stem from a girl between 5 and 17 years old in good health and CMV-seropositive. Both conserved end residues are part of each CDR3. D genes are given only for firm matches. Size tells how often a clone was seen (once, few, many) or the class of an expanded clone, and some rows leave it out.

size: -
J: TRBJ2-5
V: TRBV2
D: -
CDR3: CASTPDGGGGETQYF
DNA: TGTGCCAGCACCCCCGACGGGGGCGGGGGAGAGACCCAGTACTTC

size: -
J: TRBJ1-2
V: TRBV19
D: TRBD1
CDR3: CASSTTLMDRVYGYTF
DNA: TGTGCCAGTAGTACAACGCTAATGGACAGGGTCTATGGCTACACCTTC

size: -
J: TRBJ2-3
V: TRBV6-4
D: -
CDR3: CANPLTGFCTDTQYF
DNA: TGTGCCAATCCATTAACAGGGTTTTGCACAGATACGCAGTATTTT

size: -
J: TRBJ1-1
V: TRBV13
D: TRBD1
CDR3: CASSTIDRASENTEAFF
DNA: TGTGCCAGCAGCACCATCGACAGGGCATCGGAGAACACTGAAGCTTTCTTT

size: -
J: TRBJ2-3
V: TRBV13
D: TRBD2
CDR3: CASSAGTSGSTDTQYF
DNA: TGTGCCAGCAGCGCTGGGACTAGCGGGAGCACAGATACGCAGTATTTT

size: few
J: TRBJ2-1
V: TRBV2
D: TRBD1
CDR3: CASRGTVSYNEQFF
DNA: TGTGCCAGCAGGGGGACAGTCTCCTACAATGAGCAGTTCTTC

size: few
J: TRBJ2-7
V: TRBV27
D: TRBD1
CDR3: CASRAGLGQTSYEQYF
DNA: TGTGCCAGCAGGGCGGGCCTGGGACAGACTTCCTACGAGCAGTACTTC

size: -
J: TRBJ1-1
V: TRBV5-1
D: -
CDR3: CASSFGILSMNTEAFF
DNA: TGCGCCAGCAGCTTCGGAATACTATCTATGAACACTGAAGCTTTCTTT

size: once
J: TRBJ2-1
V: TRBV10-2
D: TRBD2
CDR3: CASSRLAGTVDNEQFF
DNA: TGCGCCAGCAGTAGGCTAGCGGGAACCGTTGACAATGAGCAGTTCTTC

size: -
J: TRBJ2-7
V: TRBV7-2
D: -
CDR3: CAARDAQTYEQYF
DNA: TGTGCAGCCCGGGATGCACAGACCTACGAGCAGTACTTC

size: -
J: TRBJ2-2
V: TRBV29-1
D: TRBD1
CDR3: CSVYLGQDYTGELFF
DNA: TGCAGCGTATACTTGGGACAGGACTACACCGGGGAGCTGTTTTTT

size: few
J: TRBJ2-1
V: TRBV9
D: -
CDR3: CASSAGHYNEQFF
DNA: TGTGCCAGCAGCGCGGGACACTACAATGAGCAGTTCTTC

size: -
J: TRBJ2-2
V: TRBV5-6
D: TRBD1
CDR3: CASSRDRGRDTGELFF
DNA: TGTGCCAGCAGCAGGGACAGGGGGAGGGACACCGGGGAGCTGTTTTTT

size: -
J: TRBJ2-1
V: TRBV11-2
D: TRBD2
CDR3: CASSSWTSYDEQFF
DNA: TGTGCCAGCAGCTCATGGACTAGCTACGATGAGCAGTTCTTC

size: -
J: TRBJ2-7
V: TRBV28
D: TRBD2
CDR3: CASLTSGNTYEQYF
DNA: TGTGCCAGTTTAACTAGCGGGAATACCTACGAGCAGTACTTC

size: -
J: TRBJ1-2
V: TRBV7-2
D: -
CDR3: CASSVSGYTF
DNA: TGTGCCAGCAGCGTATCTGGCTACACCTTC

size: -
J: TRBJ2-7
V: TRBV6-1
D: TRBD1
CDR3: CASSELTGGSYEQYF
DNA: TGTGCCAGCAGTGAACTCACAGGGGGGTCCTACGAGCAGTACTTC

size: -
J: TRBJ1-4
V: TRBV18
D: -
CDR3: CASSPPGGSEKLFF
DNA: TGTGCCAGCTCACCACCGGGGGGGAGCGAAAAACTGTTTTTT

size: few
J: TRBJ1-4
V: TRBV5-1
D: -
CDR3: CASGTGSANEKLFF
DNA: TGCGCCAGCGGTACAGGGTCCGCTAATGAAAAACTGTTTTTT

size: -
J: TRBJ1-1
V: TRBV7-9
D: -
CDR3: CASSLEEATEAFF
DNA: TGTGCCAGCAGCTTAGAGGAGGCCACTGAAGCTTTCTTT

size: -
J: TRBJ1-2
V: TRBV4-2
D: -
CDR3: CASSQGGLASGYTF
DNA: TGTGCCAGCAGCCAGGGGGGGCTTGCTAGTGGCTACACCTTC

size: -
J: TRBJ2-5
V: TRBV4-3
D: TRBD2
CDR3: CASSQVGASGGQETQYF
DNA: TGCGCCAGCAGCCAAGTGGGGGCTAGCGGGGGGCAAGAGACCCAGTACTTC

size: -
J: TRBJ2-2
V: TRBV10-2
D: TRBD2
CDR3: CASDPGTSFRELFF
DNA: TGCGCCAGCGACCCCGGGACTAGCTTCCGGGAGCTGTTTTTT

size: -
J: TRBJ2-7
V: TRBV2
D: TRBD2
CDR3: CASSEGGLRATYEQYF
DNA: TGTGCCAGCAGTGAAGGGGGACTAAGGGCAACCTACGAGCAGTACTTC

size: -
J: TRBJ2-1
V: TRBV7-8
D: TRBD2
CDR3: CASSLVGPGLAAGNNEQFF
DNA: TGTGCCAGCAGCTTAGTGGGTCCGGGACTAGCGGCTGGTAACAATGAGCAGTTCTTC

size: -
J: TRBJ1-5
V: TRBV19
D: -
CDR3: CASSIRDNNQPQHF
DNA: TGTGCCAGTAGTATCCGAGACAACAATCAGCCCCAGCATTTT

size: -
J: TRBJ2-1
V: TRBV28
D: -
CDR3: CASREGVSYNEQFF
DNA: TGTGCCAGCAGGGAGGGTGTGTCCTACAATGAGCAGTTCTTC

size: -
J: TRBJ2-7
V: TRBV5-1
D: -
CDR3: CASSLRGSNEQYF
DNA: TGCGCCAGCAGCTTGCGGGGGTCCAACGAGCAGTACTTC

size: -
J: TRBJ1-1
V: TRBV19
D: -
CDR3: CASSSWAGSGTEAFF
DNA: TGTGCCAGTAGTTCTTGGGCGGGCTCGGGCACTGAAGCTTTCTTT

size: -
J: TRBJ2-7
V: TRBV14
D: TRBD1
CDR3: CASHKRQGGPYEQYF
DNA: TGTGCCAGCCACAAGAGACAGGGCGGGCCGTACGAGCAGTACTTC

size: -
J: TRBJ1-2
V: TRBV28
D: -
CDR3: CASSLSGVNYGYTF
DNA: TGTGCCAGCAGTTTATCAGGGGTTAACTATGGCTACACCTTC

size: -
J: TRBJ2-5
V: TRBV28
D: -
CDR3: CASSLIGSETQYF
DNA: TGTGCCAGCAGTTTGATCGGGAGCGAGACCCAGTACTTC

size: -
J: TRBJ1-3
V: TRBV27
D: TRBD1
CDR3: CAISLTGLRGNTIYF
DNA: TGTGCCATCAGTTTGACAGGGCTAAGAGGAAACACCATATATTTT

size: -
J: TRBJ2-3
V: TRBV5-1
D: -
CDR3: CASSSLTVTRTDTQYF
DNA: TGCGCCAGCAGCTCCTTGACAGTCACCCGAACAGATACGCAGTATTTT

size: -
J: TRBJ2-7
V: TRBV21-1
D: -
CDR3: CASSKGTNTYEQYF
DNA: TGTGCCAGCAGCAAAGGGACAAACACCTACGAGCAGTACTTC

size: once
J: TRBJ2-6
V: TRBV4-3
D: -
CDR3: CASSAGVDSGANVLTF
DNA: TGCGCCAGCAGCGCAGGGGTGGACTCTGGGGCCAACGTCCTGACTTTC

size: -
J: TRBJ1-3
V: TRBV7-6
D: -
CDR3: CASSPPNSRDTIYF
DNA: TGTGCCAGCAGCCCACCAAATTCCAGGGACACCATATATTTT